Below, 10 T cell receptor beta chains from the same sample are listed, as sequenced in a study of blood T cell repertoires in COVID-19. Sequencing was performed with immunoSEQ multiplex PCR; in TCRdb, only in-frame clones are kept and a portion is missing. In the table there are some 280,000 clones, 86% of which are singletons. The material sequenced was peripheral blood. These receptors were collected from a woman aged 25 to 39 with active or convalescent COVID-19.

The rearrangement joins TRBV5-1 to TRBJ2-7; 7 bases match TRBD1. Germline V gene data show CDR1 as SGHRS and CDR2 as YFSETQ. The J segment lost 0 bases and the V segment lost 3 bases, leaving 6 bases of the junction unmatched. CDR3 size: 15 residues. The CDR3: CASSWSGQSSYEQYF. For the CDR3, the DNA is TGCGCCAGCAGCTGGTCGGGACAGAGCTCCTACGAGCAGTACTTC.

The chain couples TRBV11-2 to TRBJ2-3; 13 nucleotides agree with TRBD2. V trimming: 5 bases; J trimming: 6 bases; junction bases outside the gene matches: 8. This CDR3 region has 16 residues. Germline V gene data show CDR1 as SGHAT and CDR2 as FQNNGV. CDR3 DNA sequence: TGTGCCAGCAGCGACCGACTAGCGGGGGGCGGGGATACGCAGTATTTT. Translating it yields CASSDRLAGGGDTQYF.

V usage is TRBV19 and J usage is TRBJ1-6; D gene unclear. Looked up from germline, CDR1 is LNHDA and CDR2 is SQIVND (reference sequence). The CDR3 is 14 amino acids. V lost 2 bases, J lost 9 bases, and 11 bases lay in between. In DNA, the CDR3 is TGTGCCAGTAGTATACGGGAGGGAGGTTCACCCCTCCACTTT. Translated: CASSIREGGSPLHF.

The rearrangement joins TRBV25-1 to TRBJ2-3, with 7 positions matching TRBD2. The CDR3 is 13 residues long. With 6 bases clipped from V and 3 bases from J, the junction kept 3 bases outside the gene matches. The germline V gene encodes CDR1 MGHDK and CDR2 SYGVNS. CDR3 residues: CASRWGGTDTQYF. In nucleotides, the CDR3 is TGTGCCAGCAGGTGGGGGGGTACAGATACGCAGTATTTT.

This chain uses TRBV3-1 (or the pseudogene TRBV3-2) with TRBJ2-2, with D possibly TRBD2 on 5 matching bases. V lost 0 bases and J lost 1, with 12 bases in between. This CDR3 has 17 residues. Germline CDR1 reads LGHDT; CDR2 reads YNNKEL (reference sequence). CDR3 sequence reads: CASSQDVRVGNTGELFF. The CDR3, as DNA: TGTGCCAGCAGCCAAGATGTGAGGGTCGGGAACACCGGGGAGCTGTTTTTT.

V gene TRBV6-6 combines with J gene TRBJ2-7; 7 nucleotides match TRBD2. Germline V gene data show CDR1 as MNHNY and CDR2 as SVGAGI (reference sequence). J lost 2 bases, V lost 8 bases, and 3 bases had no gene match. The CDR3 consists of 12 residues. The CDR3 protein is CASRGVPYEQYF. In nucleotides, the CDR3 is TGTGCCAGCCGGGGGGTCCCCTACGAGCAGTACTTC.

Here the CDR3 reads CATRDRVQETQYF. The CDR3, as DNA: TGTGCCACCCGGGACAGGGTCCAAGAGACCCAGTACTTC. The chain carries TRBV19 and TRBJ2-5; 9 bases map to TRBD1. V lost 10 bases to trimming and J lost 1 base; unmatched junction nucleotides: 4. The CDR3 spans 13 residues. The germline V gene has CDR1 LNHDA and CDR2 SQIVND (reference sequence). The full variable domain, with the rest looked up from reference TRBV19 and TRBJ2-5, is DGGITQSPKYLFRKEGQNVTLSCEQNLNHDAMYWYRQDPGQGLRLIYYSQIVNDFQKGDIAEGYSVSREKKESFPLTVTSAQKNPTAFYLCATRDRVQETQYFGPGTRLLVL.

The V call is TRBV9, the J call TRBJ2-3; 12 bases agree with TRBD2. Germline V lookup: CDR1 SGDLS, CDR2 YYNGEE. The CDR3 covers 13 residues. Germline trimming cut 3 bases from V and 11 bases from J; bases unmatched to any gene: 4. Written as DNA, the CDR3 is TGTGCCAGCAGCGAAGGGACTAGCGGGCGGCAGTATTTT. This gives the protein CASSEGTSGRQYF.

J is TRBJ2-3 and V is TRBV21-1; TRBD2 is taken as the D call from the table, unchecked against the DNA. TRBV21-1 is labeled a pseudogene. This CDR3 comprises 18 residues. CDR3 residues: CASSKRLAGFASTDTQYF. CDR3 nucleotide sequence: TGTGCCAGCAGCAAACGACTAGCGGGGTTTGCTAGCACAGATACGCAGTATTTT.

Worth noting for this clone: Additional DNA sequences in this sample encode the identical CDR3. The chain links TRBV19 to TRBJ1-1; no reliable D call. V lost 3 bases to trimming and J lost 0 bases, with 5 bases between them. Germline values: CDR1 LNHDA, CDR2 SQIVND (reference sequence). There are 13 residues in the CDR3. DNA of the CDR3: TGTGCCAGTAGTATTACAGTGAACACTGAAGCTTTCTTT. It is translated as CASSITVNTEAFF.